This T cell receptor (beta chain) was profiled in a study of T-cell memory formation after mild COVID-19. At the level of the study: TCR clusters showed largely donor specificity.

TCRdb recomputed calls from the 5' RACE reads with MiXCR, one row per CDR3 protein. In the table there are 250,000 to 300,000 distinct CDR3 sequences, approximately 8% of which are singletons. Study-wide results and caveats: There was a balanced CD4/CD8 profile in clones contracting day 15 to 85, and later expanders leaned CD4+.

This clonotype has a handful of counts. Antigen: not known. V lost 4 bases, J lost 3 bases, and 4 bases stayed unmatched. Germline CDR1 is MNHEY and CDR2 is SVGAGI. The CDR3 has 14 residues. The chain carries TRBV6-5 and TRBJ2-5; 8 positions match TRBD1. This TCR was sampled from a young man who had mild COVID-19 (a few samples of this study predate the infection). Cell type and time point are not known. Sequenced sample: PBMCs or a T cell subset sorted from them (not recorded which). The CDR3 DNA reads TGTGCCAGCAGTTTCAGGGGGCGGAAAGAGACCCAGTACTTC. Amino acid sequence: CASSFRGRKETQYF.